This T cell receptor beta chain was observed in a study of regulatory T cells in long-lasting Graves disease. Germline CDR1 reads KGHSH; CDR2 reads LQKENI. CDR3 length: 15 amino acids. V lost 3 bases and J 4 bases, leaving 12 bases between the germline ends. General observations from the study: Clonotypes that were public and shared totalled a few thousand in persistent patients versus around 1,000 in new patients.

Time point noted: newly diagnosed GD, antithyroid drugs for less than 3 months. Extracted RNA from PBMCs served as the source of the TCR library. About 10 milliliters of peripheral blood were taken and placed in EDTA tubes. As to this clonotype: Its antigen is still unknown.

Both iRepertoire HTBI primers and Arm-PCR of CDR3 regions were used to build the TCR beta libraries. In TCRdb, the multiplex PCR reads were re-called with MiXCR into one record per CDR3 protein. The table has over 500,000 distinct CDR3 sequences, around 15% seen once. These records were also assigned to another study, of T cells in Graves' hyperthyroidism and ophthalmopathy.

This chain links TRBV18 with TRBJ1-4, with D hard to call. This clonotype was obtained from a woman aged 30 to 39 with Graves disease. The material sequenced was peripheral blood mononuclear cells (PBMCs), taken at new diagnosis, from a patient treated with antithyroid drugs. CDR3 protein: CASSPAGWGNEKLFF. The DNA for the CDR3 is TGTGCCAGCTCACCGGCCGGGTGGGGTAATGAAAAACTGTTTTTT.